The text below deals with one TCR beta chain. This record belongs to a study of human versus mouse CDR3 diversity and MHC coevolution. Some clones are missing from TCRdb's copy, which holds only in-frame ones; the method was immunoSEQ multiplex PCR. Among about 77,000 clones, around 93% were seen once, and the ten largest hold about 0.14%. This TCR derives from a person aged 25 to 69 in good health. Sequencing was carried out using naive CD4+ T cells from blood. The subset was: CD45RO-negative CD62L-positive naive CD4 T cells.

CDR3 protein: CASSRTGKTQYF. The CDR3, as DNA: TGTGCCAGCAGCAGGACGGGAAAGACCCAGTACTTC. V gene TRBV5-8 combines with J gene TRBJ2-5; tentative D call: TRBD2 (5 bases). The CDR3 loop spans 12 amino acids. Germline loops: CDR1 SGHTS, CDR2 YDEGEE. V gave up 4 bases and J gave up 6 bases, with 10 bases separating them.